Following are 9 T cell receptor beta chains from one sample sequenced in a study of cytomegalovirus exposure and HLA in healthy donors. Use of 60 Vbeta and 13 Jbeta primers characterized the PCR. The method was immunoSEQ multiplex PCR; TCRdb's version includes in-frame clones alone and lacks a portion of them. The sample records almost 200,000 clones, roughly 85% being singletons. The sample consisted of PBMCs. These receptors were collected from a woman in her fifties or sixties in good health and CMV-seronegative.

J is TRBJ1-1 and V is TRBV19, with 7 bases that match TRBD1. The CDR3 extends over 18 amino acids. The junction had 18 bases not matched to a gene; V was cut back by 7 bases and J by 1 base. Germline V gene sequence: CDR1 LNHDA, CDR2 SQIVND (reference sequence). The CDR3 reads CASMDSWRGRRENTEAFF. DNA for the CDR3: TGTGCCAGTATGGATTCATGGAGGGGGCGGAGAGAGAACACTGAAGCTTTCTTT.

The J gene is TRBJ2-1, the V gene TRBV2; 7 positions match TRBD1. The CDR3 length is 13 residues. Germline V gene lookup returns CDR1 SNHLY and CDR2 FYNNEI. V shed 5 bases and J 12 bases; nucleotides not matched to a gene: 10. The CDR3 spells CASSPRQGPRQFF. CDR3 DNA: TGTGCCAGCAGTCCTCGACAGGGCCCCAGGCAGTTCTTC.

This chain uses TRBV10-3 with TRBJ1-1; the D gene is possibly TRBD1 (6 bases). This CDR3 spans 16 amino acids. V lost 3 bases, J lost 1 base, and 15 bases lay in between. The germline CDR1 and CDR2 sequences are ENHRY and SYGVKD. The CDR3 is CAISDPTGFGNTEAFF. As DNA, the CDR3 is TGTGCCATCAGTGACCCGACAGGTTTTGGGAACACTGAAGCTTTCTTT.

The chain couples TRBV27 to TRBJ2-5, with a weak D call TRBD1 (6 bases). The J call is uncertain, as TRBJ2-7 better fits the DNA end. Germline CDR1 is MNHEY and CDR2 is SMNVEV (reference sequence). The CDR3 has 15 residues. In DNA, the CDR3 is TGTGCCAGCGGAAAAGGGACACACCTCTCCTACGAGCAGTACTTC. This translates into CASGKGTHLSYEQYF.

The chain has TRBV27 and TRBJ1-4, with 7 bases identical to TRBD1. The germline gives CDR1 MNHEY, CDR2 SMNVEV (reference sequence). The CDR3 is 17 amino acids. Trimming at V came to 2 bases and at J to 4 bases, leaving 10 bases not matched to a gene. The CDR3 sequence is CASSLRAGQPLNEKLFF. The CDR3 DNA follows: TGTGCCAGCAGTTTAAGGGCGGGACAGCCACTTAATGAAAAACTGTTTTTT.

The CDR3 here is CASSFLLPGTSGTEPSYNEQFF. The DNA for the CDR3 is TGTGCCAGCAGTTTCCTACTCCCAGGGACTAGCGGGACTGAACCCTCCTACAATGAGCAGTTCTTC. V is TRBV28 and J is TRBJ2-1; 13 bases line up with TRBD2. Germline CDR1 is MDHEN and CDR2 is SYDVKM. V shed 3 bases, J shed 0 bases, and the junction held 17 bases outside the gene matches. The CDR3 covers 22 residues.

The V and J genes are TRBV5-4 and TRBJ1-1; TRBD1 aligns across 10 bases. The germline CDR1 and CDR2 sequences are SGHNT and YYREEE (reference sequence). The CDR3 sequence is 14 residues long. V shed 6 bases and J 3 bases; nucleotides not matched to a gene: 5. As DNA, the CDR3 is TGTGCCAGCACCCAGACAGGGGGCGACACTGAAGCTTTCTTT. Its protein product is CASTQTGGDTEAFF.

As for this clone: Additional DNA sequences in this sample encode the identical CDR3. The chain joins TRBV7-2 to TRBJ2-7; 9 bases map to TRBD2. CDR3 length: 15 amino acids. Germline CDR1 SGHTA, CDR2 FQGNSA. V dropped 1 base and J dropped 2; count of bases not matched to a gene: 3. CDR3 in amino acids: CASSLGLAGAYEQYF. CDR3 DNA: TGTGCCAGCAGCTTAGGGTTAGCGGGGGCCTACGAGCAGTACTTC.

Only a few counts were recorded for this clone. This sequence joins TRBV7-2 and TRBJ1-2, with TRBD1 matching over 11 bases. This CDR3 contains 15 residues. Germline V gene lookup returns CDR1 SGHTA and CDR2 FQGNSA. V was clipped by 5 bases and J by 8 bases; unmatched bases: 10. CDR3 DNA: TGTGCCAGCAGCCCAACCGGGACAGGGGGGAAAGGCTACACCTTC. Translated, it gives CASSPTGTGGKGYTF.